This entry concerns a single TCR beta chain. No cognate antigen has been identified for it. One base away there is no much larger clone; base qualities are not given. The sample belongs to a study of regulatory T cells in long-lasting Graves disease (dated by TCRdb to the early 2020s). In the study overall: Patients with newly diagnosed Graves' disease had been on antithyroid drugs for under 3 months. This study used TCR sequencing and RNA sequencing of peripheral blood to compare persistent Graves' disease patients against newly diagnosed Graves' disease patients. The study was conducted in China and was registered as a clinical trial. A total of roughly 35 samples underwent TCR sequencing: about 13 from persistent and approximately 20 from newly diagnosed Graves' disease patients.

The investigation overall reported the following: Only peripheral blood was studied, because thyroid tissue, the primary lesion, was inaccessible. The authors acknowledged the small sample size as a limitation that may reduce accuracy. A larger number of public clonotypes was shared among persistent patients (fewer than 3,000) than among newly diagnosed patients (roughly 930). Lower TCR Shannon entropy and fewer highly expanded clones were observed in persistent Graves' disease patients than in newly diagnosed patients, which suggested clonal expansion. Preferential use of TRBV28, TRBJ1-2 and TRBJ2-5 was observed in persistent disease, whereas TRBV20-1 and TRBJ2-1 were favored in newly diagnosed disease. Sequencing and analysis were limited to the TCR beta chain.

V has 2 bases trimmed and J has 2 bases trimmed; junction bases matching no gene number 6. The CDR3 runs 17 amino acids, cysteine and phenylalanine included. CDR3 DNA is the only sequence kept; it has 51 bases, read in frame from the first base. According to the germline V gene, CDR1 reads MGHRA and CDR2 reads YSYEKL. The method was multiplex PCR. Sequencer: Illumina HiSeq 4000. TCR beta libraries were built with iRepertoire HTBI primers and Arm-PCR amplification of CDR3 regions. Before sequencing, the PCR products went through gel purification. As for the original processing: Gene usage analysis of CDR3 amino acid clonotypes used the 50 to 70 TRBV and 11 to 15 TRBJ segments found across samples. Filtered high-quality paired reads were merged into contigs using COPE and FqMerger. BLAST was used to align contigs to IMGT TRBV, TRBD and TRBJ reference genes, with CDR3 defined following IMGT. Any clonotype with a frequency above 0.1% was classified as a highly expanded clone. Shannon entropy was used to measure repertoire diversity, and the Gini coefficient was used to measure V-J evenness. Public clonotypes were defined as clonotypes shared by more than one individual. The raw public reads went through TCRdb reprocessing: fastp at Q25, MiXCR clone calling, in-frame beta chains kept. Rows are unified per CDR3 protein, each entry keeping the most common DNA and genes. TCRdb's processing, not the authors' own work, is the source of the V and J calls. Present in this sample are around 480,000 distinct CDR3 sequences, roughly 16% of which were seen just once. The biggest ten clones account for more than 20% of the sample.

The time point label for this specimen denotes: newly diagnosed GD, antithyroid drugs for less than 3 months. RNA was extracted from PBMCs in TRIzol for both TCR sequencing and RNA sequencing. Graves' disease was diagnosed according to American Thyroid Association guidelines. The patients came from an endocrinology department in Xi'an, China. From each patient, approximately 9.9 milliliters of peripheral blood was collected into an EDTA anticoagulant tube. Ficoll Paque Plus density gradient separation was used to isolate PBMCs, and no further T cell sorting was done. An Agilent 2100 Bioanalyzer and agarose gel were used to check RNA quality, while a NanoDrop 2000 measured RNA concentration. This same sample was also taken into another study, of T cells in Graves' hyperthyroidism and ophthalmopathy. The second investigation adds: Stable Graves' hyperthyroidism was defined as the absence of progression to ophthalmopathy over 18 months of follow-up. Hyperthyroidism patients were newly diagnosed, with disease duration under 2 months, and aged 18 to 65 years. Patients with uncontrolled infections, other autoimmune diseases, pregnancy or lactation were excluded. Diagnoses were established on the basis of clinical symptoms, serum thyroxine and TRAb, thyroid ultrasound, and orbital computed tomography. The first round of RT-PCR for the TCR CDR3 was performed with the HTBI primer set and the Qiagen OneStep RT-PCR kit. Blood samples also contained most of the expanded thyroid clonotypes (frequency above 0.001), which suggests that blood repertoires may reflect thyroid immune responses. A model built on a 13 V-J signature distinguished ophthalmopathy from stable hyperthyroidism, reaching roughly 88% sensitivity and about 81% specificity in cross-validation and 80%/75% in testing. In validation, progression to ophthalmopathy was predicted by the model with more than 65% sensitivity and roughly 72% specificity, a median of about 6.4 months before onset. A discovery cohort of about a hundred patients, 43 with Graves' ophthalmopathy and approximately 60 with stable Graves' hyperthyroidism, was used to find distinguishing TCR V-J signatures. Whether ophthalmopathy could be predicted prospectively was tested in an independent validation cohort made up of approximately 19 hyperthyroidism patients plus 17 patients who later progressed to ophthalmopathy. The roughly 99 discovery patients were divided at random into training and test sets in a 7:3 ratio. In several Graves' hyperthyroidism patients, the study also compared T-cell repertoires from thyroid tissue with T-cell repertoires from blood. After sampling, hyperthyroidism patients received methimazole starting at 30 mg daily, and ophthalmopathy patients received high-dose intravenous methylprednisolone. Libraries were constructed in a second round of multiplex PCR, after which size selection and purification were performed. The libraries were sequenced on an Illumina HiSeq2000 using paired-end 100 bp reads. SOAPnuke was used to process the raw data, removing reads that contained adapters or uncalled bases, had a mean Phred below 15, or lacked an exact match to the constant primer or identifier. High-quality paired reads were merged with COPE v1.2.5, and unique nucleotide sequences were defined as clonotypes. MiTCR v1.1 was used to align the clonotypes against IMGT TRBV, TRBD and TRBJ reference segments. The analysis included only V-J combinations with a frequency above 0.0001, which together covered more than 99% of the repertoires. A TCS score was defined as the ratio of F50 (clonal expansion) to E x V (chaos), with BLOSUM62-based TCRdist applied between CDR3 peptides within each V-J. Welch's t-statistics and random forest reduced roughly 500 V-J features to 10 to 15, which were used in a naive Bayes classifier (R e1071). No statistical method was used to set the sample size in advance, and investigators knew the group allocation. The paper describes TCR Vbeta CDR3 sequencing of 130 to 150 peripheral blood samples, made up of 43 ophthalmopathy patients, more than 70 hyperthyroidism patients and 17 progressor patients.

This receptor chain uses TRBV4-1 and TRBJ1-3, with TRBD1 identical over 10 junction bases. The source material was peripheral blood mononuclear cells (PBMCs), sampled at new diagnosis, from a patient treated with antithyroid drugs. The source of this sequence is a woman aged 35-65 years with Graves disease. Donor details come from another sample of the same person, matched by shared clones. Here is the DNA: TGCGCCAGCAGCCAATCCGGGACAGGGGAGCCTGGAAACACCATATATTTT. Its product reads: CASSQSGTGEPGNTIYF.